This T cell receptor (beta chain) derives from a study of T cell repertoires in cytomegalovirus infection. Across the whole study: Indications of both CMV infection and matching HLA type were provided by public TCR beta signatures.

Germline CDR1 is SGHRS and CDR2 is YFSETQ. The CDR3 sequence is 13 residues long. V shed 4 bases and J shed 3 bases, with 11 bases lying between them. TCRdb called the reads again in MiXCR, with one record for every CDR3 protein. The sample consists of 200,000 or so distinct CDR3 sequences, roughly 28% of them appearing once. This receptor was obtained from a human donor in good health (CMV status not recorded). Some clones in this sample may be carry-over from other donors' samples. The chain employs TRBV5-1 and TRBJ2-7; perhaps TRBD2 as D (5 bases). The specimen sequenced was PBMCs. The CDR3, as DNA: TGCGCCAGCAGCGATCTTCGGGGCTACGAGCAGTACTTC. Protein sequence: CASSDLRGYEQYF.